This T cell receptor (beta chain) was identified during a study of T-cell reconstitution after alpha-beta-depleted transplantation in children. Findings and caveats of the study: After transplant, at about two months, alpha-beta T cells were reportedly derived from several hundred expanded graft clones. Recipient T cells and thymic progenitors that survived gave rise to the high TCRbeta diversity observed at day 60 in some patients.

Unique molecular identifiers were built into the TCRbeta library. Each CDR3 protein gets one entry after TCRdb re-called the PCR reads with MiXCR. The sample holds about 580,000 distinct CDR3 sequences, more than 20% seen once. This clonotype has more than one count but fewer than ten. What it recognizes is unknown. Trimming cost V 2 bases and J 4 bases; bases outside gene matches: 8. Germline lookup yields CDR1 MRHNA and CDR2 SNTAGT. The CDR3 sequence is 17 residues long. This material consisted of PBMCs, mostly from graft donor cells, taken 360 days after TCRalphabeta/CD19-depleted stem cell transplant. This sequence originates from a boy under two years old who had a stem cell transplant for acute myeloid leukemia, so the T cells may come from the graft donor. The chain is built from TRBV6-4 and TRBJ2-1; the match to TRBD2 covers 10 bases. As DNA, the CDR3 is TGTGCCAGCAGTGACCAAGCTAGCGGGGGTCCGTACAATGAGCAGTTCTTC. This encodes CASSDQASGGPYNEQFF.